What follows is one T cell receptor (beta chain) and its context. Some clones are missing from TCRdb's copy, which holds only in-frame ones; the method was immunoSEQ multiplex PCR. The data show about 200,000 clones, with around nine tenths seen just once and approximately 1.5% held by the top ten. V was pared by 2 bases and J by 9 bases, with 17 bases between. This CDR3 is 15 amino acids long. Germline assignment: CDR1 SGHAT and CDR2 FQNNGV. The sample is drawn from a study of blood T cell repertoires in COVID-19. This chain uses TRBV11-2 with TRBJ2-1; tentatively, D is TRBD2 (5 bases). Material for sequencing was peripheral blood. This clonotype originated in a young man with active or convalescent COVID-19. CDR3 sequence: CASSLSSGPTSEQFF. The CDR3 nucleotides are TGTGCCAGCAGCTTATCCAGCGGACCAACAAGTGAGCAGTTCTTC.